These 5 T cell receptor beta chains originate from one sample sequenced in a study of shared clonotypes between healthy human individuals. Assay: immunoSEQ multiplex PCR; the TCRdb copy retains only in-frame clones and omits some. Of hundreds of thousands of clones listed, 74% are singletons. Input material: memory CD4+ T cells sorted from blood. Subset defined: CD45RA-negative fraction. These receptors were taken from a woman aged 25 to 39 in good health.

This clone was detected only once. V usage is TRBV6-1 and J usage is TRBJ2-2; 13 positions match TRBD2. Germline V gives CDR1 MNHNS, CDR2 SASEGT. This CDR3 is built from 16 residues. V gave up 0 bases and J gave up 5 bases; unmatched junction bases: 0. Here the CDR3 reads CASSEAGLAGTGELFF. The CDR3 DNA reads as TGTGCCAGCAGTGAAGCGGGACTAGCGGGAACCGGGGAGCTGTTTTTT.

This clone was seen a handful of times. This chain uses TRBV29-1 with TRBJ2-3; 7 bases agree with TRBD2. The CDR3 runs 15 residues. Germline CDR1 is SQVTM and CDR2 is ANQGSEA. Losses at the gene ends were 2 bases for V and 5 bases for J; bases not matched to a gene: 10. The CDR3 DNA is TGCAGCGTTGAATTCTATCAGCGGGGAGGAGATACGCAGTATTTT. Amino acid sequence: CSVEFYQRGGDTQYF.

The chain is built from TRBV11-2 and TRBJ2-4; TRBD1 matches 9 bases. The CDR3 sequence is 15 residues long. Trimming removed 6 bases from V and 7 bases from J; junction bases left unmatched: 10. Germline V CDR1 and CDR2: SGHAT, FQNNGV. CDR3 amino acids: CASSFMGQGGNIQYF. Written as DNA, the CDR3 is TGTGCCAGCAGTTTTATGGGACAGGGAGGGAACATTCAGTACTTC.

The gene calls are TRBV28 and TRBJ2-4; TRBD1 matches at 10 bases. The length of the CDR3 is 14 residues. Germline CDR1 and CDR2: MDHEN and SYDVKM. V was pared by 6 bases and J by 6 bases, with 5 bases of the junction left unmatched. CDR3 nucleotides: TGTGCCAGCAGGACGGGACAGGGGTTAAACATTCAGTACTTC. It specifies CASRTGQGLNIQYF. Full variable domain (rest looked up from reference TRBV28 and TRBJ2-4): DVKVTQSSRYLVKRTGEKVFLECVQDMDHENMFWYRQDPGLGLRLIYFSYDVKMKEKGDIPEGYSVSREKKERFSLILESASTNQTSMYLCASRTGQGLNIQYFGAGTRLSVL.

The V gene is TRBV28, the J gene TRBJ2-2; 10 nucleotides align to TRBD1. The V gene end was trimmed by 5 bases and the J gene end by 7 bases; junction bases not matched to a gene: 13. The CDR3 runs to 17 residues. Germline V gives CDR1 MDHEN, CDR2 SYDVKM. In DNA form, the CDR3 reads TGTGCCAGCAGTCCTTTCGGGACAGGGGTGATGAGCGGGGAGCTGTTTTTT. It specifies CASSPFGTGVMSGELFF. The entire variable domain, with the rest obtained from reference TRBV28 and TRBJ2-2, is as follows: DVKVTQSSRYLVKRTGEKVFLECVQDMDHENMFWYRQDPGLGLRLIYFSYDVKMKEKGDIPEGYSVSREKKERFSLILESASTNQTSMYLCASSPFGTGVMSGELFFGEGSRLTVL.